Described below is a single T cell receptor beta chain sequence and its context. What it binds is not known. Germline and junction disagree at one end, which may indicate a read error. Other DNA sequences of this sample code for an identical CDR3. The germline V gene encodes CDR1 MNHEY and CDR2 SMNVEV (reference sequence). The CDR3 is made up of 16 amino acids. This sample is part of a study of cytomegalovirus exposure and HLA in healthy donors. Study information: Around 79 million unique TCRs, all from HLA-typed donors, were included in an early release of the data. In terms of ancestry, the Caucasian-associated cluster contained around 79% of the roughly 400 genotyped donors.

PCR involved 60 Vbeta and 13 Jbeta primers. This table comes from immunoSEQ multiplex PCR, and its TCRdb copy is limited to in-frame clones, with some not included. The table records around 180,000 clones, around 80% of them present only once. Study results and caveats: Sequencing likely caused a cluster of highly shared sequence variants.

This sequence joins TRBV27 and TRBJ2-2, with a tentative D call TRBD2 (7 bases). Sequencing was performed on PBMCs. The clonotype was recovered from a woman aged 18-29 years in good health and CMV-seropositive. The CDR3 reads CASSLYRGAATGELFF. CDR3 DNA sequence: TGTGCCAGCAGTTTATATCGGGGGGCCGCTACCGGGGAGCTATTTTTT.